This T cell receptor beta chain came from a study of identical twins. Findings and caveats of the study: Whereas memory repertoires showed no such difference, abundant cord blood beta clonotypes carried fewer insertions.

This clonotype was recorded many times. Its antigen remains unknown. The CDR3 has 13 residues. From germline, CDR1 is DFQATT and CDR2 SNEGSKA (reference sequence). The trim removed 3 bases at V and 0 bases at J, leaving 0 bases unmatched. TCRdb analysed the 5' RACE reads with MiXCR anew, one entry per CDR3 protein. The data contain 1.5 million to 2 million distinct CDR3 sequences, less than 40% of them seen just once; the ten biggest clones take up 0.25% to 0.3%. The chain couples TRBV20-1 to TRBJ2-7; the match to TRBD1 covers 9 bases. This clonotype was obtained from a newborn girl in good health. Sequencing input: cord blood. The chain's CDR3 is CSARTGGSYEQYF. The CDR3, as DNA: TGCAGTGCTAGGACAGGGGGCTCCTACGAGCAGTACTTC.